The clone carrying this T cell receptor (beta chain) was picked up a small number of times. The antigen is not known. This CDR3 is 15 amino acids long. The germline gives CDR1 SGHVS, CDR2 FQNEAQ. After removal of 4 bases from V and 5 bases from J, the junction contained 9 bases not matched to a gene. The sample is drawn from a study of beta chain features in type 1 diabetes. Findings of the study overall: Among type 1 diabetes patients, VDJ junctions had fewer insertions and more deletions. Shortening that was moderate but significant affected the TCRB CDR3s of Type 1 diabetes patients in all four CD4+ subsets.

Investigators reverse transcribed all isolated RNA, so they sequenced expressed TCRB transcripts. Data came from immunoSEQ multiplex PCR; TCRdb stores just in-frame clones and leaves some out. Of roughly 450,000 clones in the sample, around 10% are singletons; the top ten hold 0.045% to 0.05%. Sequenced sample: naive CD4+ T cells from blood. V gene TRBV7-8 combines with J gene TRBJ2-3; 7 bases align to TRBD1. This TCR came from a woman aged 18-29 years in good health. The DNA for the CDR3 is TGTGCCAGCAGCTCCAGGGACAGCATCCTAGATACGCAGTATTTT. Protein: CASSSRDSILDTQYF.